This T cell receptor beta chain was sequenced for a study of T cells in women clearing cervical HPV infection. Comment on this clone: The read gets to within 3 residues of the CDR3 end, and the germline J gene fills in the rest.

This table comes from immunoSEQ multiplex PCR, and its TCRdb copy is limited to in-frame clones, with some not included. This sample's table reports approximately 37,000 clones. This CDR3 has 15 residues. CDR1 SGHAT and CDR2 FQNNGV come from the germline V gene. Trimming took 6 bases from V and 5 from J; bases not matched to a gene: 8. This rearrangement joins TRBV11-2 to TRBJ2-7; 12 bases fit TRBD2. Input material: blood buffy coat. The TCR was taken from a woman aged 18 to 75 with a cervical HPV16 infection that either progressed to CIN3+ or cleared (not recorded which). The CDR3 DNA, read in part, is TGTGCCAGCAGTCCGACTAGCGGGAGAGTCAACGAG. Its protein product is CASSPTSGRVNE. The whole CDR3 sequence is CASSPTSGRVNEQYF.